The TCR beta chain described here comes from a study of T cell clonotyping in hematopoietic cell transplantation. As to this clone: The antigen remains undetermined.

Produced via immunoSEQ multiplex PCR; TCRdb's table is partial and in-frame only. In the table there are fewer than 30,000 clones, approximately 94% of which are singletons. Germline assignment: CDR1 SEHNR and CDR2 FQNEAQ (reference sequence). V gave up 3 bases and J gave up 6 bases; unmatched junction bases: 13. The CDR3 has 16 residues. Whole-study results and caveats: At the given depth, recipient repertoires were over 95% de novo clonotypes. Recipient TCR diversity dropped after transplant; expanded clonotypes rose from day 30 to 180.

This chain connects TRBV7-9 to TRBJ1-2; 7 bases are a match to TRBD1. The sequence was collected from a man in his forties or fifties in good health. Some clones in this sample may be carry-over from other donors' samples. The sample was peripheral blood mononuclear cells. The CDR3: CASSLRRDSPRDGYTF. The CDR3 DNA sequence: TGTGCCAGCAGCTTGCGCCGGGACAGCCCGAGGGATGGCTACACCTTC.